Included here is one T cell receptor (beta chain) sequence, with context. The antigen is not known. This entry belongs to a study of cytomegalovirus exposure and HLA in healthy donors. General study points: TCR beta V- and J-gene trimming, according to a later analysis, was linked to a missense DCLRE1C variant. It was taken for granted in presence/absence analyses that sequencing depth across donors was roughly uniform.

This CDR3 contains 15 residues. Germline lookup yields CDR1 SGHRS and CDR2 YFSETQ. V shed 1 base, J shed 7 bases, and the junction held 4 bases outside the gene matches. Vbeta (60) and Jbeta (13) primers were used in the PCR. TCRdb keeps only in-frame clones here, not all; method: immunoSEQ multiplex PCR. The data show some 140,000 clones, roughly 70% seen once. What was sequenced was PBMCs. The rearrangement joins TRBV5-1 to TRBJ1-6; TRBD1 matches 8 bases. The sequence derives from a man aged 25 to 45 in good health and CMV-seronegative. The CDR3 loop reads CASSLTGGLNSPLHF. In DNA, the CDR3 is TGCGCCAGCAGCTTGACAGGGGGTTTGAATTCACCCCTCCACTTT.